The 5 T cell receptor beta chains in this list originate from one sample, sequenced in a study of naive and memory T cell subsets. A UMI-containing oligonucleotide was joined by 3' ligation to the TCR cDNA template. Four PCR rounds used nested alpha and beta constant region primers plus the SP2 primer. Each CDR3 protein is one row after TCRdb ran MiXCR on the 5' RACE reads. The sample contains fewer than 40,000 distinct CDR3 sequences, over 15% of which appear only once. The receptors shown here come from a female donor in good health.

The V call is TRBV6-5, the J call TRBJ1-1; 7 bases are a match to TRBD1. Germline V CDR1 and CDR2: MNHEY, SVGAGI. After removal of 0 bases from V and 4 bases from J, the junction contained 5 bases not matched to a gene. The CDR3 covers 15 residues. The CDR3 DNA is TGTGCCAGCAGTTACTCGCGGGACAGTTCCACTGAAGCTTTCTTT. Protein: CASSYSRDSSTEAFF.

This clonotype was seen repeatedly, ten times or more. V and J are TRBV20-1 and TRBJ1-1, with D tentatively TRBD1 (5 bases). With 0 bases removed from V and 4 bases from J, the gap between germline ends came to 15 bases. Germline values: CDR1 DFQATT, CDR2 SNEGSKA (reference sequence). This CDR3 spans 15 amino acids. The CDR3 DNA reads as TGCAGTGCTAGAGATCAGGGAACTGAAGGCACTGAAGCTTTCTTT. Amino acid sequence: CSARDQGTEGTEAFF.

This clonotype rates as medium-sized. The rearrangement uses TRBV29-1 and TRBJ2-3; 7 bases align to TRBD1. Germline values: CDR1 SQVTM, CDR2 ANQGSEA. The CDR3 has 14 residues. V lost 1 base to trimming and J lost 4 bases; unmatched junction nucleotides: 5. In DNA form, the CDR3 reads TGCAGCGTTGAAGGACAGGGATCTGCAGATACGCAGTATTTT. Residues: CSVEGQGSADTQYF.

This clonotype was seen ten or more times. The chain joins TRBV20-1 to TRBJ1-2, with 9 bases identical to TRBD1. The CDR3 has 13 amino acids. The V gene end was trimmed by 3 bases and the J gene end by 6 bases; junction bases not matched to a gene: 5. Germline CDR1 reads DFQATT; CDR2 reads SNEGSKA (reference sequence). The CDR3 bases are TGCAGTGCTAGCCCGACAGGGGGAGATGGCTACACCTTC. Translating it yields CSASPTGGDGYTF.

The chain combines TRBV5-4 with TRBJ1-2, with D hard to call. Trimming removed 4 bases from V and 5 bases from J, with 21 bases in between. Germline V gives CDR1 SGHNT, CDR2 YYREEE (reference sequence). The CDR3 has 16 amino acids. This CDR3 is CASSLSVGGNGYGYTF. Written as DNA, the CDR3 is TGTGCCAGCAGCCTGTCAGTTGGCGGGAATGGGTATGGCTACACCTTC. The full variable domain, its missing parts supplied by reference TRBV5-4 and TRBJ1-2, is ETGVTQSPTHLIKTRGQQVTLRCSSQSGHNTVSWYQQALGQGPQFIFQYYREEENGRGNFPPRFSGLQFPNYSSELNVNALELDDSALYLCASSLSVGGNGYGYTFGSGTRLTVV.